This TCR beta chain was captured by sequencing in a study of yellow fever vaccine responses in identical twins. This clonotype was seen just once. Antigen specificity is unknown. One entry per CDR3 protein results from TCRdb running MiXCR on the RT-PCR reads. Of approximately 32,000 distinct CDR3 sequences listed, 60% are singletons. Study results and limitations: Among the twins, the vaccine T cell response reportedly seemed partly convergent and partly personalized.

The sequences come from T cells from blood (PBMCs), unsorted or a sorted subset (not recorded which), collected before or after yellow fever vaccination (not recorded which). This sequence was found in a woman aged 18-30 years who received the yellow fever vaccine.

The CDR3 here is CASSLRRGQYNEQFF. The CDR3 DNA reads as TGCGCCAGCAGCTTGCGTCGGGGACAATACAATGAGCAGTTCTTC. This chain links TRBV5-1 with TRBJ2-1, with D possibly matching TRBD1 (6 bases). Trimming left V 1 base short and J 4 bases short, with 12 bases between. CDR1 is SGHRS, CDR2 YFSETQ, per germline. The CDR3 covers 15 residues.